This T cell receptor beta chain was identified during a study of cytomegalovirus exposure and HLA in healthy donors. The overall study: The early release's HLA-typed donors yielded approximately 85 million unique TCRs. Genotyping of roughly 400 donors showed that 80% to 85% belonged to the Caucasian-associated ancestry cluster.

The CDR3 sequence is 14 residues long. The germline V and J ends were trimmed by 5 bases and 2 bases, with 12 bases remaining between them. Germline-derived CDR1 and CDR2 are SGHAT and FQNNGV. In the case of this clone: The target antigen is unknown.

Primers included in the PCR were 60 Vbeta and 13 Jbeta primers. Libraries were prepared by immunoSEQ multiplex PCR; TCRdb keeps only in-frame clonotypes and omits some of them. Here the sample spans some 120,000 clones, under 85% being singletons. Study results and caveats: Later findings reportedly placed an Asian-associated ancestry cluster below the roughly 670-donor mean for N-insertions. Presence/absence results assume similar sequencing depth per donor, which may not hold.

Sequenced material: PBMCs. The TCR sequence derives from a woman between 45 and 60 years old in good health and CMV-seropositive. The gene calls are TRBV11-2 and TRBJ2-5; D perhaps matches TRBD1 (7 bases). The chain's CDR3 is CASSRGTEQETQYF. In nucleotides, the CDR3 is TGTGCCAGCAGCCGCGGGACAGAGCAAGAGACCCAGTACTTC.